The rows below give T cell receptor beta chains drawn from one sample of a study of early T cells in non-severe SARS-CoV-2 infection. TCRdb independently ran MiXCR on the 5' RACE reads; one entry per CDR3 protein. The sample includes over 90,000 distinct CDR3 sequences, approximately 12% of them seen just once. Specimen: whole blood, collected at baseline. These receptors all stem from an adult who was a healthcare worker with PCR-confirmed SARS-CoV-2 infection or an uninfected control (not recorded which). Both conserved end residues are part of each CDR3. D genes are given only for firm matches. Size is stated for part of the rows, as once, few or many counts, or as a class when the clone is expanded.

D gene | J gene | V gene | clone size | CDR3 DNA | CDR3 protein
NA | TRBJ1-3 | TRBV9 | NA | TGTGCCAGCAGCGTAGAAAGGTGGCCCTCTGGAAACACCATATATTTT | CASSVERWPSGNTIYF
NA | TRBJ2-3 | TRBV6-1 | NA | TGTGCCAGCACCCGGGACCTCGCGGATACGCAGTATTTT | CASTRDLADTQYF
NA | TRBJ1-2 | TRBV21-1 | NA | TGTGCCAGCGGGGCCTATGGCTACACCTTC | CASGAYGYTF
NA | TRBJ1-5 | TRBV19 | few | TGTGCCAGTAGTATCTCAGGCAATCAGCCCCAGCATTTT | CASSISGNQPQHF
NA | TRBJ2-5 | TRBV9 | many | TGTGCCAGCAGCCGACGGGTATCTTTCCAAGAGACCCAGTACTTC | CASSRRVSFQETQYF
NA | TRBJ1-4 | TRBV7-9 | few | TGTGCCAGCAGCTTAATGTCTTCAACTAATGAAAAACTGTTTTTT | CASSLMSSTNEKLFF
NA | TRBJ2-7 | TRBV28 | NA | TGTGCCAGCAGTCCCCGAACCTACGAGCAGTACTTC | CASSPRTYEQYF
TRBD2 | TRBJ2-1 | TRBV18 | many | TGTGCCAGCTCACCTCGACTAGCGGGGTACCCTTTCGATGAGCAGTTCTTC | CASSPRLAGYPFDEQFF
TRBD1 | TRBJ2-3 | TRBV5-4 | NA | TGTGCCAGCAGCCCTGGGACAGCGATCACAGATACGCAGTATTTT | CASSPGTAITDTQYF
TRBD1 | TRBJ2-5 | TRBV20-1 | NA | TGCAGTGCTAGGGGGGACAGGCTCCAAGAGACCCAGTACTTC | CSARGDRLQETQYF
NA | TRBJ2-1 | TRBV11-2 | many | TGTGCCAGCAGCTTAGGTAGCTACAATGAGCAGTTCTTC | CASSLGSYNEQFF
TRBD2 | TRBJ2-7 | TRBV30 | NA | TGTGCCTGGAGGCGGGAGACCCACGAGCAGTACTTC | CAWRRETHEQYF
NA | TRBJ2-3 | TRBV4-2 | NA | TGTGCCAGCACCCCATGGGCGGGGACCACAGATACGCAGTATTTT | CASTPWAGTTDTQYF
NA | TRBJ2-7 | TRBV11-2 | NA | TGTGCCAGCAGCCTTGGTCCCGGACGGAACTACGAGCAGTACTTC | CASSLGPGRNYEQYF
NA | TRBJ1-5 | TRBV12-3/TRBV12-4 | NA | TGTGCCAGCAGTCGTGGCGCGCACCATCAGCCCCAGCATTTT | CASSRGAHHQPQHF
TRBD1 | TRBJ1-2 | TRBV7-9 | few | TGTGCCAGCAGCTTAGCAGGGTCTGGGACAGCAACCTCTTGGGGGTATGGCTACACCTTC | CASSLAGSGTATSWGYGYTF
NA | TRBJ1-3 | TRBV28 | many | TGTGCCAGCAGCCCCCCAGGGTTAAGCGCTGGAAACACCATATATTTT | CASSPPGLSAGNTIYF
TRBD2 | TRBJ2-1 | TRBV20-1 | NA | TGCAGTGCTCGGGCTAGCGGGCCAGACTCCTACAATGAGCAGTTCTTC | CSARASGPDSYNEQFF
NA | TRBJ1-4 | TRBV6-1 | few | TGTGCCAGCAGGGGCCGGGGAGTTGCAACTAATGAAAAACTGTTTTTT | CASRGRGVATNEKLFF
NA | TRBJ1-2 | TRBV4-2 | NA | TGTGCCAGCAGCCAAGTTGGTAACCCCCATGGCTACACCTTC | CASSQVGNPHGYTF
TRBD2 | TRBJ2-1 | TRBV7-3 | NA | TGTGCCAGCAGCCTCCCGGGACTAGGAGGAGTCAATGAGCAGTTCTTC | CASSLPGLGGVNEQFF
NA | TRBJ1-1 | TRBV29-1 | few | TGCAGCGTGGGGCCGGGACTCTCCACTGAAGCTTTCTTT | CSVGPGLSTEAFF
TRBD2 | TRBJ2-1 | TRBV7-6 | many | TGTGCCAGCAGCTTAGTTCCTAGCGGGGGGAACAATGAGCAGTTCTTC | CASSLVPSGGNNEQFF
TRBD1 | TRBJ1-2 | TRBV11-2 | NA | TGTGCCAGCAGCCCCAGGGGGGGCGAATGGGAAAATGGCTACACCTTC | CASSPRGGEWENGYTF
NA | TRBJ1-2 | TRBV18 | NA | TGTGCCAGCTCTACGGGGAGGGGACAAGATGGCTACACCTTC | CASSTGRGQDGYTF
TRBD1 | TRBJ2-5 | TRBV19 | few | TGTGCCAGTAGTCCGGACAGGGGCCCTTCGGAGACCCAGTACTTC | CASSPDRGPSETQYF
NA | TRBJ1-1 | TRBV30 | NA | TGTGCCTGGAGTCCTCAGGTGGGGACTGAAGCTTTCTTT | CAWSPQVGTEAFF
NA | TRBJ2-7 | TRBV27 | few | TGTGCCAGCAGTGGTAGAGCCAGGACCTACGAGCAGTACTTC | CASSGRARTYEQYF
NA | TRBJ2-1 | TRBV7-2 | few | TGTGCCAGCAGCCCGCACAGAGGCTCCTACAATGAGCAGTTCTTC | CASSPHRGSYNEQFF